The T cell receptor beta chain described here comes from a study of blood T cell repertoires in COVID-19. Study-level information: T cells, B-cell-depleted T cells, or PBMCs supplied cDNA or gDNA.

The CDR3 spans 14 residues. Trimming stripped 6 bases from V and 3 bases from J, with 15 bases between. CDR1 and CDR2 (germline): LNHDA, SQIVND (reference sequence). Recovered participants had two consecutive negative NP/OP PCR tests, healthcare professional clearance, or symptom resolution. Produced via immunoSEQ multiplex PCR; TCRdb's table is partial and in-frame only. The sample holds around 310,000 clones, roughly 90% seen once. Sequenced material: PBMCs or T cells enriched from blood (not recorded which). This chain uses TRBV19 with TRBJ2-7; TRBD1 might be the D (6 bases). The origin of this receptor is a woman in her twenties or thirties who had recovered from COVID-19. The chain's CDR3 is CASSTPGAYYEQYF. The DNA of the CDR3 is TGTGCCAGTAGCACACCAGGGGCCTACTACGAGCAGTACTTC.